This TCR beta chain was found in a study of cytomegalovirus exposure and HLA in healthy donors. Study-wide results and limits: Association of 15,000 to 20,000 TCR beta sequences with HLA alleles was found at 0.05 false discovery rate in a later analysis.

Per germline, CDR1 SGHTA and CDR2 FQGNSA. V lost 5 bases and J lost 0, with 17 bases in between. CDR3 length: 17 residues. Concerning this clone: Its specificity is not known.

As for the donors, each was a healthy bone marrow donor. The study ran its PCR with 60 Vbeta and 13 Jbeta primers. Produced via immunoSEQ multiplex PCR; TCRdb's table is partial and in-frame only. Of about 180,000 clones in the sample, over 70% were seen once. J is TRBJ1-3 and V is TRBV7-2; D unresolved. This TCR was sampled from a woman aged 55-70 years in good health and CMV-seropositive. Sequencing was carried out using PBMCs. In nucleotides, the CDR3 is TGTGCCAGCAGCCGAGAGTCGGGGAGGGCCTCTGGAAACACCATATATTTT. Its translation: CASSRESGRASGNTIYF.